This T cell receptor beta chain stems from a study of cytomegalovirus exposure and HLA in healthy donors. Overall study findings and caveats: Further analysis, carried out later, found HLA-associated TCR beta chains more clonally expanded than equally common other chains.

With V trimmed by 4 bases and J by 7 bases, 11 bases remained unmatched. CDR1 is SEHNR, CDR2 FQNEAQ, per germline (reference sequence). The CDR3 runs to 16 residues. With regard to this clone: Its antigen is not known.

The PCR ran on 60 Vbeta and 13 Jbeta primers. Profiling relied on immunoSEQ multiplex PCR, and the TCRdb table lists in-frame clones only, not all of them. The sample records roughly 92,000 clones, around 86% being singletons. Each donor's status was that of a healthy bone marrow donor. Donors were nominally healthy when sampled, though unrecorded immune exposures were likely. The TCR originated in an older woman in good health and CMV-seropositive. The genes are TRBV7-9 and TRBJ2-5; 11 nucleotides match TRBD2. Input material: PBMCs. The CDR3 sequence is CASSSPEQTSGVTQYF. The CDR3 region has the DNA TGTGCCAGCAGCTCTCCCGAGCAGACTAGCGGGGTGACCCAGTACTTC.